Below, one TCR beta chain is given with its context. The data belong to a study of blood T cell repertoires in COVID-19. This CDR3 comprises 15 residues. Trimming removed 1 base from V and 7 bases from J, with 16 bases in between. Looked up from germline, CDR1 is LGHNA and CDR2 is YSLEER. Here immunoSEQ multiplex PCR was the method, and the copy in TCRdb shows in-frame clones only, minus some. The sample consists of 250,000 to 300,000 clones, about 87% of them appearing once. The V call is TRBV4-3, the J call TRBJ1-1; D is perhaps TRBD1 (6 bases). The specimen sequenced was peripheral blood. The clonotype originates from a woman in her forties who had recovered from COVID-19. This CDR3 is CASSQGGRQGLEAFF. For the CDR3, the DNA is TGCGCCAGCAGCCAAGGAGGTCGCCAGGGGCTTGAAGCTTTCTTT.